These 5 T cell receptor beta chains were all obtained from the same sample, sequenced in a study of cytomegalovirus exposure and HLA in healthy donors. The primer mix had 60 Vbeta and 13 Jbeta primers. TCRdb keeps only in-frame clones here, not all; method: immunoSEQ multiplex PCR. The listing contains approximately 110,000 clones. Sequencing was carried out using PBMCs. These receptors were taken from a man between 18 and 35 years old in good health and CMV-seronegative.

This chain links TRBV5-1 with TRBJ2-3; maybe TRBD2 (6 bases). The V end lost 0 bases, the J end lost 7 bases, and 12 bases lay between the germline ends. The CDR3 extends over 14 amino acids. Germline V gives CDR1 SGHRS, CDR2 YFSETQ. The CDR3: CASSLGLAENTQYF. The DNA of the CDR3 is TGCGCCAGCAGCTTGGGTTTAGCGGAAAATACGCAGTATTTT. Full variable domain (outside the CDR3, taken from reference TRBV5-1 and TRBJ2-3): KAGVTQTPRYLIKTRGQQVTLSCSPISGHRSVSWYQQTPGQGLQFLFEYFSETQRNKGNFPGRFSGRQFSNSRSEMNVSTLELGDSALYLCASSLGLAENTQYFGPGTRLTVL.

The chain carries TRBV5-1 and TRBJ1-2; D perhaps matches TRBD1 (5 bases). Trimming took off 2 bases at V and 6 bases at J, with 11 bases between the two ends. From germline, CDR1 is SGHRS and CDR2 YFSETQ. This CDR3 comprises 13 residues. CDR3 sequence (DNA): TGCGCCAGCAGCTTTGGAGGGGCCGATGGCTACACCTTC. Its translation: CASSFGGADGYTF.

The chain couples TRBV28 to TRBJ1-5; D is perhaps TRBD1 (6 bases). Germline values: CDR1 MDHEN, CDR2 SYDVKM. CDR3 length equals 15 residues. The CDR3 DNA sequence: TGTGCTTGGGGGGGGGCGACGTTTTGGAATCAGCCCCAGCATTTT. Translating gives CAWGGATFWNQPQHF.

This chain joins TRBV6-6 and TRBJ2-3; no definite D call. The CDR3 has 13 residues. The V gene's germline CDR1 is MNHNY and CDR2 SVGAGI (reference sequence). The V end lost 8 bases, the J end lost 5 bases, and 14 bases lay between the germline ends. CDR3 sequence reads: CASCRFERDTQYF. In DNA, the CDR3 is TGTGCCAGCTGCAGGTTCGAACGAGATACGCAGTATTTT.

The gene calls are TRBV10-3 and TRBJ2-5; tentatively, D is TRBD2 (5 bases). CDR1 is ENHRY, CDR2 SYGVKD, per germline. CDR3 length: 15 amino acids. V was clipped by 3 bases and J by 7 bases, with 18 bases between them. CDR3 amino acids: CAISDFVPRGRTQYF. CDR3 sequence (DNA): TGTGCCATCAGTGACTTTGTGCCCCGGGGTCGGACCCAGTACTTC.